This is a list of T cell receptor beta chains from one sample in a study of cytomegalovirus exposure and HLA in healthy donors. Using immunoSEQ multiplex PCR, the repertoire was profiled, and TCRdb retains in-frame clones only, with some absent. Of some 190,000 clones listed, around four fifths were seen once; the top ten hold about 1.7%. Input material: PBMCs. These receptors were collected from a middle-aged man in good health and CMV-seropositive. The CDR3 runs from the conserved cysteine through the conserved F or W. A D gene is named only where the DNA matches it firmly. The size field is filled for only some rows; it gives once, few, many or a size class.

>TRBJ1-1|NA|TRBV2|NA
CASSEEGWPMGTEAFF
TGTGCCAGCAGTGAAGAGGGGTGGCCAATGGGCACTGAAGCTTTCTTT
>TRBJ1-1|NA|TRBV20-1|NA
CSAGGTGAFF
TGCAGTGCTGGGGGGACCGGAGCTTTCTTT
>TRBJ2-6|once|TRBV5-1|TRBD1
CASSPRTGVISGANVLTF
TGCGCCAGCAGCCCAAGGACAGGGGTGATCTCTGGGGCCAACGTCCTGACTTTC
>TRBJ2-7|NA|TRBV7-2|TRBD2
CASRPTSGPYEQYF
TGTGCCAGCAGACCGACTAGCGGGCCCTACGAGCAGTACTTC
>TRBJ2-1|NA|TRBV6-6|TRBD2
CASSYLTGTSDNEQFF
TGTGCCAGCAGTTACTTAACCGGGACTAGCGACAATGAGCAGTTCTTC
>TRBJ1-1|NA|TRBV12-5|NA
CASGQYRAGTEAFF
TGTGCTAGTGGCCAATACAGGGCAGGGACTGAAGCTTTCTTT
>TRBJ2-1|NA|TRBV9|NA
CASSGGDNEQFF
TGTGCCAGCAGCGGCGGAGACAATGAGCAGTTCTTC
>TRBJ1-2|NA|TRBV7-9|NA
CASSSDSPNYGYTF
TGTGCCAGCAGCTCAGACTCTCCTAACTATGGCTACACCTTC
>TRBJ1-2|few|TRBV19|NA
CASSTATGTYVYGYTF
TGTGCCAGTAGCACCGCGACCGGGACATATGTTTATGGCTACACCTTC
>TRBJ2-3|NA|TRBV7-7|NA
CASSLEVGGSTDTQYF
TGTGCTAGCAGCTTAGAGGTCGGCGGTAGCACAGATACGCAGTATTTT
>TRBJ2-5|NA|TRBV5-4|TRBD2
CASSLGGLAGGQETQYF
TGTGCCAGCAGCTTGGGAGGACTAGCGGGCGGCCAAGAGACCCAGTACTTC
>TRBJ1-4|few|TRBV4-1|TRBD1
CASSPPTGVNEKLFF
TGCGCCAGCAGCCCCCCGACAGGGGTTAATGAAAAACTGTTTTTT
>TRBJ2-1|NA|TRBV6-5|TRBD2
CASSFTSGRGNEQFF
TGTGCCAGCAGTTTCACTAGCGGGAGGGGTAATGAGCAGTTCTTC
>TRBJ2-7|few|TRBV18|TRBD2
CASSPGTSSYEQYF
TGTGCCAGCTCTCCCGGGACTAGTTCATACGAGCAGTACTTC
>TRBJ2-7|NA|TRBV28|TRBD1
CASSKMGQSYEQYF
TGTGCCAGCAGTAAAATGGGACAGTCCTACGAGCAGTACTTC
>TRBJ1-3|NA|TRBV6-5|TRBD1
CASRKGQGGNTIYF
TGTGCCAGCAGAAAGGGACAGGGGGGAAACACCATATATTTT
>TRBJ1-5|few|TRBV7-8|NA
CASSKRDIIVKNQPQHF
TGTGCCAGCAGCAAGCGGGATATCATAGTAAAAAATCAGCCCCAGCATTTT
>TRBJ1-1|NA|TRBV6-1|NA
CASRETQGPGAFF
TGTGCCAGCAGGGAGACTCAGGGGCCGGGGGCTTTCTTT
>TRBJ2-3|NA|TRBV27|TRBD2
CASSAGLAGDTDTQYF
TGTGCCAGCAGTGCGGGACTAGCGGGGGACACAGATACGCAGTATTTT
>TRBJ1-2|NA|TRBV19|NA
CASSMIDRPNYGYTF
TGTGCCAGTAGTATGATTGACAGGCCTAACTATGGCTACACCTTC
>TRBJ2-1|NA|TRBV5-1|TRBD2
CASSLSGASGRYNEQFF
TGCGCCAGCAGCTTGTCTGGGGCTAGCGGGAGATACAATGAGCAGTTCTTC
>TRBJ1-6|NA|TRBV11-2|TRBD1
CASSVQPGQGRSPLHF
TGTGCCAGCAGCGTCCAACCGGGACAGGGGCGCTCACCCCTCCACTTT
>TRBJ1-1|NA|TRBV30|NA
CAWSVGGTGITEAFF
TGTGCCTGGAGTGTAGGGGGAACAGGAATCACTGAAGCTTTCTTT
>TRBJ1-2|NA|TRBV5-4|NA
CASSERGGDGYTF
TGTGCCAGCAGCGAGAGAGGGGGGGATGGCTACACCTTC
>TRBJ1-1|NA|TRBV2|NA
CARLAGRDTEAFF
TGTGCCAGACTTGCAGGGAGGGACACTGAAGCTTTCTTT
>TRBJ2-4|NA|TRBV6-6|TRBD1
CASRPATGSAKNSQYF
TGTGCCAGCAGACCAGCGACAGGGTCAGCCAAAAACAGTCAGTACTTC
>TRBJ1-1|NA|TRBV5-4|NA
CASSTGRNTEAFF
TGTGCCAGCAGTACAGGGCGGAACACTGAAGCTTTCTTT
>TRBJ1-5|NA|TRBV21-1|NA
CASSTLNQPQHF
TGTGCCAGCAGCACCCTCAATCAGCCCCAGCATTTT
>TRBJ2-7|NA|TRBV6-6|NA
CASSYSAGSTYEQYF
TGTGCCAGCAGTTACTCGGCGGGATCTACCTACGAGCAGTACTTC
>TRBJ1-1|few|TRBV7-9|TRBD1
CASSFTQGGEAFF
TGTGCCAGCAGCTTCACCCAGGGGGGTGAAGCTTTCTTT
>TRBJ1-1|once|TRBV5-4|NA
CASSLDRNTEAFF
TGTGCCAGCAGCTTGGACAGGAACACTGAAGCTTTCTTT
>TRBJ2-1|NA|TRBV27|TRBD1
CASSTRQGAFVGVEQFF
TGTGCCAGCAGTACAAGACAGGGGGCCTTTGTTGGGGTTGAGCAGTTCTTC
>TRBJ1-3|NA|TRBV9|TRBD1
CASSPGQLRSGNTIYF
TGTGCCAGCAGCCCGGGACAGCTTCGCTCTGGAAACACCATATATTTT
>TRBJ2-1|NA|TRBV5-1|TRBD2
CASSIGTSGSLEQFF
TGCGCCAGCAGCATAGGGACTAGCGGGAGTTTGGAGCAGTTCTTC
>TRBJ2-7|few|TRBV18|NA
CASSPPGLTYEQYF
TGTGCCAGCTCACCACCGGGACTTACCTACGAGCAGTACTTC
>TRBJ2-1|few|TRBV6-5|NA
CASSYSFSGLYNEQFF
TGTGCCAGCAGTTACTCGTTTAGCGGCCTCTACAATGAGCAGTTCTTC
>TRBJ1-4|NA|TRBV15|NA
CATSRTVNEKLFF
TGTGCCACCAGCAGGACAGTCAATGAAAAACTGTTTTTT
>TRBJ2-2|NA|TRBV7-3|NA
CASSPLASTGELFF
TGTGCCAGCAGCCCCCTAGCGTCGACCGGGGAGCTGTTTTTT
>TRBJ1-2|NA|TRBV4-1|NA
CASSQDWPGYGYTF
TGCGCCAGCAGCCAAGATTGGCCAGGATATGGCTACACCTTC
>TRBJ2-1|NA|TRBV10-3|TRBD2
CATSGTSGSNEQFF
TGTGCCACCTCCGGGACTAGCGGGAGCAATGAGCAGTTCTTC
>TRBJ2-1|NA|TRBV15|TRBD2
CATSRAGLASFF
TGTGCCACCAGCAGGGCCGGACTAGCGAGTTTCTTC
>TRBJ1-4|NA|TRBV4-3|NA
CASSPTREPNEKLFF
TGCGCCAGCAGCCCTACCCGGGAGCCCAATGAAAAACTGTTTTTT
>TRBJ2-7|NA|TRBV2|NA
CASSRDKGGYEQYF
TGTGCCAGCAGTAGGGACAAAGGCGGTTACGAGCAGTACTTC
>TRBJ2-7|NA|TRBV11-2|NA
CASSLDWDSTRRGEQYF
TGTGCCAGCAGCTTAGATTGGGATTCGACTAGAAGGGGCGAGCAGTACTTC
>TRBJ1-2|NA|TRBV5-1|TRBD1
CASSLGGGGYTF
TGCGCCAGCAGCTTGGGAGGGGGCGGCTACACCTTC